Shown below are 6 T cell receptor beta chains from a single sample sequenced in a study of blood T cell repertoires in COVID-19. Using immunoSEQ multiplex PCR, the repertoire was profiled, and TCRdb retains in-frame clones only, with some absent. The top ten clones hold approximately 8% of a sample with under 250,000 clones, approximately 84% of them seen once. Sequenced: peripheral blood. Every receptor here comes from a woman in her 50s with active or convalescent COVID-19.

J is TRBJ2-5 and V is TRBV12-3 or TRBV12-4; a weak D match, TRBD2 (6 bases). V dropped 2 bases and J dropped 5 bases, with 9 bases sitting between them. The CDR3 contains 13 residues. The CDR3 DNA follows: TGTGCCAGCAGTTTATTCGCGGGGGAGACCCAGTACTTC. Residues: CASSLFAGETQYF.

V usage is TRBV5-4 and J usage is TRBJ2-3, with 11 bases fitting TRBD2. CDR1 and CDR2 (germline): SGHNT, YYREEE (reference sequence). The CDR3 has 17 residues. V was clipped by 1 base and J by 0 bases; unmatched bases: 4. CDR3 DNA sequence: TGTGCCAGCAGCTTGATGGGACTAGCGGCTAGCACAGATACGCAGTATTTT. This encodes CASSLMGLAASTDTQYF.

This clone appeared a few times. The chain has TRBV30 and TRBJ1-4; D is unresolved. Germline-derived CDR1 and CDR2 are GTSNPN and SVGIG (reference sequence). The CDR3 extends over 14 amino acids. V lost 2 bases and J lost 4, with 11 bases in between. The DNA for the CDR3 is TGTGCCTGGAGTTCGGGCCGGGATAATGAAAAACTGTTTTTT. Protein: CAWSSGRDNEKLFF.

The table lists this clone with many counts. This chain joins TRBV12-5 and TRBJ2-5; D is ambiguous. This CDR3 is built from 13 residues. Trimming shortened V by 5 bases and J by 2 bases, and 9 bases separated the two germline ends. In germline, CDR1 is LGHNT, CDR2 FRNRAP. The CDR3 sequence: CASGRGSQETQYF. In DNA, the CDR3 is TGTGCTAGTGGTCGTGGCAGTCAAGAGACCCAGTACTTC. Based on the CDR3 plus reference TRBV12-5 and TRBJ2-5, the full variable domain is DARVTQTPRHKVTEMGQEVTMRCQPILGHNTVFWYRQTMMQGLELLAYFRNRAPLDDSGMPKDRFSAEMPDATLATLKIQPSEPRDSAVYFCASGRGSQETQYFGPGTRLLVL.

The chain joins TRBV28 to TRBJ1-4, with TRBD1 identical over 7 bases. Germline CDR1 is MDHEN and CDR2 is SYDVKM. CDR3 length: 12 amino acids. Germline trimming cut 10 bases from V and 8 bases from J; bases unmatched to any gene: 7. CDR3 region: CATRQGKEKLFF. The CDR3 DNA reads TGTGCCACAAGACAGGGAAAAGAAAAACTGTTTTTT.

V and J are TRBV19 and TRBJ2-2; the D is unclear. CDR1 is LNHDA, CDR2 SQIVND, per germline (reference sequence). This CDR3 comprises 14 residues. The ends were cut back, 7 bases at V and 4 bases at J, with 13 bases in the middle. CDR3 sequence (DNA): TGTGCCAGTACCCCTGGGCGATCCACCGGGGAGCTGTTTTTT. Amino acids: CASTPGRSTGELFF.